The source of this TCR beta chain is a study of CD8+CD57+ T cells in acquired aplastic anemia. Across the whole study: On average, healthy donors gave 9 million to 11 million reads for CD4+ cells. Study-level findings and limits: Patients were compared with controls for CD8+ Simpson's diversity, and no significant difference emerged. In common between the patients and the controls were approximately 28 CD8+ CDR3 sequences.

This clonotype was seen many times. The antigen remains undetermined. There are 13 residues in the CDR3. Germline CDR1 and CDR2: SGHTA and FQGNSA. V lost 5 bases, J lost 3 bases, and 11 bases lay in between. The study profiled TCR beta VDJ and CDR3 using genomic DNA as template. TCRdb re-derived calls from the reads in MiXCR, one entry per CDR3 protein. Among 180,000 or so distinct CDR3 sequences, 46% were seen once, and the ten largest hold under 3.5%. V is TRBV7-2 and J is TRBJ2-7; D perhaps matches TRBD2 (6 bases). This receptor was taken from a human donor in good health. The material sequenced was sorted CD4+, CD8+, or CD8+CD57+ T cells (not recorded which) from PBMCs. CDR3 DNA: TGTGCCAGCAGCGCTGGGACTGTCTACGAGCAGTACTTC. Translation: CASSAGTVYEQYF.